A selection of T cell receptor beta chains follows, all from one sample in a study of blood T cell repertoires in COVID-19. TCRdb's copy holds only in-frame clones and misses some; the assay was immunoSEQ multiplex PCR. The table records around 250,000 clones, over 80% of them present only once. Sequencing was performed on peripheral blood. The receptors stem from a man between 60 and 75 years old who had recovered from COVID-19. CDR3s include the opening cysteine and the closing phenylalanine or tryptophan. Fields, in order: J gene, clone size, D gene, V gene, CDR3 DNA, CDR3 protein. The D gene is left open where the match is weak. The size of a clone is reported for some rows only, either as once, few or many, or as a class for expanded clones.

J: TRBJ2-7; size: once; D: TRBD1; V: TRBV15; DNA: TGTGCCACCAGCAGTTTGGGGACAGGGGTCAACGAGCAGTACTTC; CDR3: CATSSLGTGVNEQYF
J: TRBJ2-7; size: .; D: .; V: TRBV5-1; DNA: TGCGCCAGCAGCGAGCGGGGCAGGGGCTACGAGCAGTACTTC; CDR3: CASSERGRGYEQYF
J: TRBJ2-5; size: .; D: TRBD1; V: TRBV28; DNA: TGTGCCAGCAGTTCAACCGGGACAGGAGATACGGAGACCCAGTACTTC; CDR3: CASSSTGTGDTETQYF
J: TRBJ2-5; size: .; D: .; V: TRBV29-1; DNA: TGCAGCGCCCGGGGGTCCCAAGAGACCCAGTACTTC; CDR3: CSARGSQETQYF
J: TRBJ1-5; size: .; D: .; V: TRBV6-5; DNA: TGTGCCAGCCACTCCAGAGGGGGTAATCAGCCCCAGCATTTT; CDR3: CASHSRGGNQPQHF
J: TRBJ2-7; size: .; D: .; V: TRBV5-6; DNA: TGTGCCAGCAGCTTGTTCTACGCCTACGAGCAGTACTTC; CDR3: CASSLFYAYEQYF
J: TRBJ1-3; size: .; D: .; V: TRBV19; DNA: TGTGCCAGTAGTACTGACACGAGCTCTGGAAACACCATATATTTT; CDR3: CASSTDTSSGNTIYF
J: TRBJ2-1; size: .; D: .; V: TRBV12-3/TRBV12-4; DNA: TGTGCCAGCAGGCTAAGAAATGAGCAGTTCTTC; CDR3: CASRLRNEQFF
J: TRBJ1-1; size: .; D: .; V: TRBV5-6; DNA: TGTGCCAGCAGCTTGCCGGGTTTGGACACTGAAGCTTTCTTT; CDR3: CASSLPGLDTEAFF
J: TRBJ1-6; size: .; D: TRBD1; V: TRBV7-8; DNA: TGTGCCAGCAGCCCATCGGGACAGGAGAATTCACCCCTCCACTTT; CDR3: CASSPSGQENSPLHF